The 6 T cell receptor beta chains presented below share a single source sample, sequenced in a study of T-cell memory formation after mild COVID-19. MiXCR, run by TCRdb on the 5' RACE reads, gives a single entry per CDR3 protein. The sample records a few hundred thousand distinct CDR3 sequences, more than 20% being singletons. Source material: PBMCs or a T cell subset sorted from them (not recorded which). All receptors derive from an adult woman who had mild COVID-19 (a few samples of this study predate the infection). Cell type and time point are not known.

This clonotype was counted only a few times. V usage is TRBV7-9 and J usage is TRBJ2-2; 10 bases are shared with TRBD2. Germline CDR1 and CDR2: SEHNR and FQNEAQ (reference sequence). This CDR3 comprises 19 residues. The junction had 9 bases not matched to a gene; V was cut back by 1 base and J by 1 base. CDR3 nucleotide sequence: TGTGCCAGCAGCTTAGGAAAGATAGCGGGAGGACTGAACACCGGGGAGCTGTTTTTT. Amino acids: CASSLGKIAGGLNTGELFF.

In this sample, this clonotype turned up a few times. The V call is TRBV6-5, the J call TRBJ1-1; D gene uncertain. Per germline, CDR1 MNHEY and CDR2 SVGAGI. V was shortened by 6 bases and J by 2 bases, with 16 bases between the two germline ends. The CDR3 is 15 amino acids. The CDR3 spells CASSPGSILNTEAFF. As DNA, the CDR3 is TGTGCCAGCAGCCCTGGATCCATTCTTAACACTGAAGCTTTCTTT.

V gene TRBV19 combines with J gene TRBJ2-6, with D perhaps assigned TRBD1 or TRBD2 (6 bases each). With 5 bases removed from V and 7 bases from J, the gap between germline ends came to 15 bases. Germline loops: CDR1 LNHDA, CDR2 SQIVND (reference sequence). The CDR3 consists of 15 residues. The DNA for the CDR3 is TGTGCCAGTAGTCCCGGAGGGGGTAGTGCCAACGTCCTGACTTTC. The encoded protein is CASSPGGGSANVLTF.

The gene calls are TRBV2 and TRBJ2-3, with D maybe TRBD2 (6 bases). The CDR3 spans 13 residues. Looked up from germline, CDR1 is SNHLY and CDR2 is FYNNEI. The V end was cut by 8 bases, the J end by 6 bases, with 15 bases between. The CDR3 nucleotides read TGTGCCAGCGGCGGGGTGGCTCGGGATACGCAGTATTTT. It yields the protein CASGGVARDTQYF.

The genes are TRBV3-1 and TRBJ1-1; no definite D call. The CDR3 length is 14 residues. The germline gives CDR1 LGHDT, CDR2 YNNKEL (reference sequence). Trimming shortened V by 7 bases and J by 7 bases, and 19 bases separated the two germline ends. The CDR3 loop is CASTPCQVGCEAFF. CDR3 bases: TGTGCCAGCACCCCCTGTCAGGTTGGTTGTGAAGCTTTCTTT.

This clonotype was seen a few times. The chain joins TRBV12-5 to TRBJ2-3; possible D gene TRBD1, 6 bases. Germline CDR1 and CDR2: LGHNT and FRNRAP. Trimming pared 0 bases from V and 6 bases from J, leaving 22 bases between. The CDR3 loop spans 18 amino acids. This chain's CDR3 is CASGLVPLQGPWRDTQYF. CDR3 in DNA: TGTGCTAGTGGTTTGGTGCCCCTTCAGGGGCCGTGGAGGGATACGCAGTATTTT.